Presented here are 11 T cell receptor beta chains from one specimen sequenced in a study of regulatory T cells in long-lasting Graves disease. Arm-PCR of CDR3 regions with iRepertoire HTBI primers generated TCR beta libraries. Using its own MiXCR run on the multiplex PCR reads, TCRdb lists one record per CDR3 protein. This table has 450,000 to 700,000 distinct CDR3 sequences, less than 15% appearing once. As for time point: newly diagnosed GD, antithyroid drugs for less than 3 months. From RNA extracted from PBMCs, the TCR library was made. The same sample was also used in a study of T cells in Graves' hyperthyroidism and ophthalmopathy.

The material was peripheral blood mononuclear cells (PBMCs), obtained at new diagnosis, from a patient treated with antithyroid drugs. The origin of the receptors is a young man with Graves disease.

This clonotype showed up just a few times. The V gene is TRBV6-1, the J gene TRBJ2-7; TRBD2 aligns across 9 bases. Germline CDR1 MNHNS, CDR2 SASEGT. Trimming took 1 base from V and 5 from J; bases not matched to a gene: 6. This CDR3 contains 15 residues. CDR3 amino acids: CASSEGGRVLDEQYF. The CDR3 nucleotides are TGTGCCAGCAGTGAAGGCGGGAGGGTCCTGGACGAGCAGTACTTC.

The chain recombines TRBV5-1 with TRBJ2-7; TRBD1 matches at 7 bases. The ends lost 4 bases at V and 3 bases at J; junction bases unmatched: 7. Germline-derived CDR1 and CDR2 are SGHRS and YFSETQ. CDR3 length: 14 amino acids. In DNA, the CDR3 is TGCGCCAGCAGCCTTGACAGGGATCTCTACGAGCAGTACTTC. Amino acids: CASSLDRDLYEQYF.

The chain couples TRBV7-9 to TRBJ2-5; no clear D gene. The CDR3 sequence is 14 residues long. The V end was cut by 5 bases, the J end by 2 bases, with 12 bases between. Germline V gene data show CDR1 as SEHNR and CDR2 as FQNEAQ (reference sequence). CDR3 sequence (DNA): TGTGCCAGCAGCGCCCGAACTCTTCAAGAGACCCAGTACTTC. Amino acid sequence: CASSARTLQETQYF.

A note on this clonotype: A much bigger clone sits one base away, suggesting this may be a read error. The CDR3 loop reads CASSLMGTSGSNGQFF. The CDR3 bases are TGTGCCAGCAGCTTAATGGGGACTAGCGGGTCTAATGGGCAGTTCTTC. The chain links TRBV7-3 to TRBJ2-5; 12 nucleotides agree with TRBD2. The tail of the sequence fits TRBJ2-1 better, so the J call may be wrong. CDR1 and CDR2 from the germline V gene are SGHTA and FQGTGA. The CDR3 loop spans 16 amino acids.

In regard to this clonotype: A much larger clone is a single base away; this may be a read error. No conserved phenylalanine or tryptophan ends this CDR3, so it is likely a read error. The V call is TRBV7-9, the J call TRBJ1-5; D not resolved. Germline CDR1 is SEHNR and CDR2 is FQNEAQ (reference sequence). The CDR3 is 13 residues long. Trimming left V 5 bases short and J 7 bases short, with 12 bases between. CDR3 bases: TGTGCCAGCAGCCATGGCAGTCGCCAGCCCCAGCATTCT. Encoded protein: CASSHGSRQPQHS.

This chain links TRBV6-1 with TRBJ2-6, with 7 bases fitting TRBD2. With 11 bases clipped from V and 2 bases from J, the junction kept 9 bases outside the gene matches. The CDR3 has 15 amino acids. CDR1 and CDR2 from the germline V gene are MNHNS and SASEGT. The chain's CDR3 is CAGREGYAGANVLTF. CDR3 nucleotides: TGTGCCGGAAGGGAGGGGTACGCTGGGGCCAACGTCCTGACTTTC.

This clonotype was detected a few times. This CDR3 reads CASSYSGSRPSGSYSSYEQYF. The DNA for the CDR3 is TGTGCCAGCAGTTACTCCGGTTCCAGGCCTAGCGGGAGCTACAGCTCCTACGAGCAGTACTTC. V is TRBV6-5 and J is TRBJ2-7; 10 bases map to TRBD2. Germline trimming cut 0 bases from V and 0 bases from J; bases unmatched to any gene: 17. Looked up from germline, CDR1 is MNHEY and CDR2 is SVGAGI. The CDR3 is 21 residues long.

Many counts were recorded for this clonotype. This sequence joins TRBV2 and TRBJ1-5; D is perhaps TRBD1 (6 bases). CDR1 and CDR2 (germline): SNHLY, FYNNEI. The V end lost 7 bases, the J end lost 0 bases, and 13 bases lay between the germline ends. The CDR3 has 15 residues. The CDR3 bases are TGTGCCAGCATGTCAGGGGAAAGTAGCAATCAGCCCCAGCATTTT. Protein product: CASMSGESSNQPQHF.

This clonotype was counted only a few times. This chain links TRBV20-1 with TRBJ1-3; D uncertain. CDR3 length: 13 residues. Deletions cut 4 bases from V and 0 bases from J, with 7 bases between. The germline V gene encodes CDR1 DFQATT and CDR2 SNEGSKA (reference sequence). The CDR3 reads CSANSDSGNTIYF. For the CDR3, the DNA is TGCAGTGCTAACTCAGACTCTGGAAACACCATATATTTT.

This clonotype was seen ten or more times. The rearrangement joins TRBV3-1 to TRBJ2-5; D is uncertain. Germline CDR1 is LGHDT and CDR2 is YNNKEL (reference sequence). The CDR3 has 14 residues. Between the trimmed V and J ends, which lost 2 bases and 1 base, there was a span of 8 bases. CDR3 residues: CASSQNQAQETQYF. The CDR3 coding sequence is TGTGCCAGCAGCCAAAATCAGGCCCAAGAGACCCAGTACTTC.

The V gene is TRBV6-1, the J gene TRBJ2-7, with 9 bases aligning to TRBD2. V was clipped by 6 bases and J by 5 bases; unmatched bases: 11. Germline-derived CDR1 and CDR2 are MNHNS and SASEGT. CDR3 length: 15 residues. CDR3 sequence (DNA): TGTGCCAGCAGGGAACTAGCGGGTGAAATCAACGAGCAGTACTTC. Translation gives CASRELAGEINEQYF.